The entry below describes one T cell receptor beta chain. What it recognizes is unknown. Looked up from germline, CDR1 is DFQATT and CDR2 is SNEGSKA (reference sequence). The CDR3 consists of 10 residues. The germline V and J ends were trimmed by 6 bases and 11 bases, with 13 bases remaining between them. The entry originates in a study of T cell repertoires in cytomegalovirus infection. About the research overall: Both CMV infection and a matching HLA type were indicated by public TCR beta signatures. Whole-study results and caveats: Predominance within the ex vivo response was attributable to HLA-C-restricted CMV-specific TCR beta clonotypes. There were carriers of CMV plus the relevant HLA, and cumulative public TCR beta family frequency identified them.

Each CDR3 protein gets one entry after TCRdb re-called the reads with MiXCR. The table lists approximately 260,000 distinct CDR3 sequences, approximately 15% of them singletons, with approximately 51% in the top ten. This TCR was recovered from a human donor in good health (CMV status not recorded). Some clones in this sample may be carry-over from other donors' samples. The genes are TRBV20-1 and TRBJ1-1; D remains ambiguous. Sequencing was done on a sample of CD8+ T cells from PBMCs. CDR3 residues: CSAVTPGAFF. The CDR3 DNA sequence: TGCAGTGCCGTTACCCCGGGGGCTTTCTTT.